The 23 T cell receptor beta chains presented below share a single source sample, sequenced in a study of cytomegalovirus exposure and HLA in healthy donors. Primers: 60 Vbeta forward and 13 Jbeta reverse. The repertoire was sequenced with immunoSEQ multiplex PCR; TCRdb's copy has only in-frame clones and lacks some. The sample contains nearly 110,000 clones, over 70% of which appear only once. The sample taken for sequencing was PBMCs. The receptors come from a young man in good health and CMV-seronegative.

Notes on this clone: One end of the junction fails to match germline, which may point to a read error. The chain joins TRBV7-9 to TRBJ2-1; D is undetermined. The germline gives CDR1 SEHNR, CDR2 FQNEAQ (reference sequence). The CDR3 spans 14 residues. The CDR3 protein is CASSVAQTGGEQFF. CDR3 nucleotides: TGTGCCAGCAGCGTAGCCCAGACTGGTGGTGAGCAGTTCTTC. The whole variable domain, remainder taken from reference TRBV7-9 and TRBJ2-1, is DTGVSQNPRHKITKRGQNVTFRCDPISEHNRLYWYRQTLGQGPEFLTYFQNEAQLEKSRLLSDRFSAERPKGSFSTLEIQRTEQGDSAMYLCASSVAQTGGEQFFGPGTRLTVL.

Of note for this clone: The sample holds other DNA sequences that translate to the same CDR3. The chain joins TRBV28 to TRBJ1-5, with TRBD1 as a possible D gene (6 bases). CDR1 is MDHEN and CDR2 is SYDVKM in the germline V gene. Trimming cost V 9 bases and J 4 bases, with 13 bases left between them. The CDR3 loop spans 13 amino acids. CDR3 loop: CASSQGYNQPQHF. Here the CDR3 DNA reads TGTGCCAGTTCCCAGGGGTATAATCAGCCCCAGCATTTT.

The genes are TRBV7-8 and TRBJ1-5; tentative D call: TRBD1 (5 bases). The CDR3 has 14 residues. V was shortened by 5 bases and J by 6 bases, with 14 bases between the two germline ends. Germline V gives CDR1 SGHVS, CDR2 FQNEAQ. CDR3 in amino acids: CASSPLGGTQPQHF. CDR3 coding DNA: TGTGCCAGCAGCCCACTGGGCGGGACTCAGCCCCAGCATTTT.

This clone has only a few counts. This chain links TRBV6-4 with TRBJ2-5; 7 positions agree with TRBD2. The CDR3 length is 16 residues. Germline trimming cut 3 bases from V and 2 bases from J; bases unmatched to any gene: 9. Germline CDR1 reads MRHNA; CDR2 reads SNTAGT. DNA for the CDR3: TGTGCCAGCAGTGAGTTTGGGTCTAGCGGACAAGAGACCCAGTACTTC. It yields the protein CASSEFGSSGQETQYF.

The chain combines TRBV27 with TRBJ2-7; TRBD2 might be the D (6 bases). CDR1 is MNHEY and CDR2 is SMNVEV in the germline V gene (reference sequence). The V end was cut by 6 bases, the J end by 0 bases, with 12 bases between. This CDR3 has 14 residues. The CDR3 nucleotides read TGTGCCAGCAGACCCGGGGGTATCTCCTACGAGCAGTACTTC. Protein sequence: CASRPGGISYEQYF.

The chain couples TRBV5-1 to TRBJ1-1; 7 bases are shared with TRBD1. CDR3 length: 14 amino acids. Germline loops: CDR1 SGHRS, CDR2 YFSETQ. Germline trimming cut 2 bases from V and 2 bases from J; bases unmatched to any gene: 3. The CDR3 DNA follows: TGCGCCAGCAGCTTTAGGACAGGTAACACTGAAGCTTTCTTT. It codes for CASSFRTGNTEAFF.

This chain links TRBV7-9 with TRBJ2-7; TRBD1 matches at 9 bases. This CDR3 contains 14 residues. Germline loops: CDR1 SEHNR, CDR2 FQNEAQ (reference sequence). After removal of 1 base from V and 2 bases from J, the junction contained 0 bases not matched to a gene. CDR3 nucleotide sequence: TGTGCCAGCAGCTTAGGGACAGGGGCCTACGAGCAGTACTTC. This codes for CASSLGTGAYEQYF.

The CDR3 region is CASSPPSGGTEAFF. The CDR3 coding sequence is TGTGCCAGCTCACCACCGTCCGGGGGCACTGAAGCTTTCTTT. V is TRBV18 and J is TRBJ1-1, with a weak D call TRBD1 (5 bases). V was clipped by 0 bases and J by 4 bases, with 9 bases between them. This CDR3 is 14 amino acids long. Germline assignment: CDR1 KGHSH and CDR2 LQKENI.

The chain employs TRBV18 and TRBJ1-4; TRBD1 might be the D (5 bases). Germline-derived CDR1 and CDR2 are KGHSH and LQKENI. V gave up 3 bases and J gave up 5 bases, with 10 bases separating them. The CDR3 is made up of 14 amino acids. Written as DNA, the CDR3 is TGTGCCAGCTCACCCGCCTCAGGGAATGAAAAACTGTTTTTT. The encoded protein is CASSPASGNEKLFF.

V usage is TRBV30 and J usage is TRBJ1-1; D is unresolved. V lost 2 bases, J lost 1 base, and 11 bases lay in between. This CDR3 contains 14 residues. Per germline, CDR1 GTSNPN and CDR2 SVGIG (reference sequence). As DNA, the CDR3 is TGTGCCTGGAGTCTGGGCAGTCAGAACACTGAAGCTTTCTTT. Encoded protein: CAWSLGSQNTEAFF.

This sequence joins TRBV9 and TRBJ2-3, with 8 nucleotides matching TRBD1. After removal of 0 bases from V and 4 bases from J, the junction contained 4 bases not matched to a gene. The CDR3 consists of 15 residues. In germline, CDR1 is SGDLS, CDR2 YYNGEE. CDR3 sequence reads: CASSVVGQGSDTQYF. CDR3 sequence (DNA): TGTGCCAGCAGCGTAGTAGGACAGGGTTCAGATACGCAGTATTTT.

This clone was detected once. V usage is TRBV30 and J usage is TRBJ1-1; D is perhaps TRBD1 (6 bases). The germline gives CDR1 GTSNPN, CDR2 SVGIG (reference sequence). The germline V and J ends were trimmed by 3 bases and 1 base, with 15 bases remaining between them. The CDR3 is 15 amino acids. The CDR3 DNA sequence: TGTGCCTGGAGCGGACTCCGACAGGAGAACACTGAAGCTTTCTTT. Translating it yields CAWSGLRQENTEAFF.

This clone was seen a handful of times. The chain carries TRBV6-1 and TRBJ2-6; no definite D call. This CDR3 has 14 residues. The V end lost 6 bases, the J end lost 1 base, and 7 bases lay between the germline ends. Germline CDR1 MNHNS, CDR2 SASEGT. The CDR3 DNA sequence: TGTGCCAGCAGCCTCGGTTCTGGGGCCAACGTCCTGACTTTC. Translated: CASSLGSGANVLTF.

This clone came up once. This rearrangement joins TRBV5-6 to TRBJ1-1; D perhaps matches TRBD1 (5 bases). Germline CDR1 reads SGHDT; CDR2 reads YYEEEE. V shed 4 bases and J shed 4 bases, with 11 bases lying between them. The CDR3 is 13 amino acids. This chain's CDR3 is CASSLGGGTEAFF. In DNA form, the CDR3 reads TGTGCCAGCAGCCTCGGGGGGGGCACTGAAGCTTTCTTT. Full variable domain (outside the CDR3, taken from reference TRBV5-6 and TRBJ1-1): DAGVTQSPTHLIKTRGQQVTLRCSPKSGHDTVSWYQQALGQGPQFIFQYYEEEERQRGNFPDRFSGHQFPNYSSELNVNALLLGDSALYLCASSLGGGTEAFFGQGTRLTVV.

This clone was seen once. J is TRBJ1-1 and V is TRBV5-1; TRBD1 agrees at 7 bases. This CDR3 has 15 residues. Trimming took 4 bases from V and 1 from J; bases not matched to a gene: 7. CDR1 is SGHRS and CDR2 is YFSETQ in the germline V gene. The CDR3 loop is CASSPRQGRNTEAFF. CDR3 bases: TGCGCCAGCAGCCCCAGACAGGGACGGAACACTGAAGCTTTCTTT. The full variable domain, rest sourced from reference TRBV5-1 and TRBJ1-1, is KAGVTQTPRYLIKTRGQQVTLSCSPISGHRSVSWYQQTPGQGLQFLFEYFSETQRNKGNFPGRFSGRQFSNSRSEMNVSTLELGDSALYLCASSPRQGRNTEAFFGQGTRLTVV.

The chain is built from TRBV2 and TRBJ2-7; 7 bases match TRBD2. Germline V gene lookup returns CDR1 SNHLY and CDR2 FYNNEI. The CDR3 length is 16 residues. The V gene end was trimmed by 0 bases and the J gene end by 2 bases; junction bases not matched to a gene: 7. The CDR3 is CASSEALRLAAYEQYF. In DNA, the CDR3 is TGTGCCAGCAGTGAAGCGCTTCGGCTAGCGGCCTACGAGCAGTACTTC.

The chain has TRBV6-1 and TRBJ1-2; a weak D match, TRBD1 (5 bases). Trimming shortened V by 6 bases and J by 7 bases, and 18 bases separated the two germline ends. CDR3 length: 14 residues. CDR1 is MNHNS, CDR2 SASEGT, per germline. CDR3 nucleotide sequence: TGTGCCAGCAGAACTAAGGGAGGGGTCGGTGGCTACACCTTC. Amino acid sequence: CASRTKGGVGGYTF.

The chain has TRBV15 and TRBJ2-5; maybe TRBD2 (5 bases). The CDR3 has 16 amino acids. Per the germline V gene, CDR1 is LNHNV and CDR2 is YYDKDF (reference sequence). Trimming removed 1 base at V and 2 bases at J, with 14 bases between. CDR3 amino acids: CATSRVGGGVQETQYF. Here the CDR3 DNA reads TGTGCCACCAGCAGAGTGGGCGGAGGCGTTCAAGAGACCCAGTACTTC. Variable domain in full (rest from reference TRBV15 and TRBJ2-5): DAMVIQNPRYQVTQFGKPVTLSCSQTLNHNVMYWYQQKSSQAPKLLFHYYDKDFNNEADTPDNFQSRRPNTSFCFLDIRSPGLGDTAMYLCATSRVGGGVQETQYFGPGTRLLVL.

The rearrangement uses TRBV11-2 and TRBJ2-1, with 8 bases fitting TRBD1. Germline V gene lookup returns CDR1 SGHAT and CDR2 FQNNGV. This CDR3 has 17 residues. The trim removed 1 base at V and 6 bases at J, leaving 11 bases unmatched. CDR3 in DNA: TGTGCCAGCAGCTTAGTGGGGGCGGCAGGGGGCCGCAATGAGCAGTTCTTC. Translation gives CASSLVGAAGGRNEQFF.

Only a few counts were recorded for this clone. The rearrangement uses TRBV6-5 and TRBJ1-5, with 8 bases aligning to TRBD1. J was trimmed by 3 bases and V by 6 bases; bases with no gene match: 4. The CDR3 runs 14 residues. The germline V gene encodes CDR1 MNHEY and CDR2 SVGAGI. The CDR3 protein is CASREDRANQPQHF. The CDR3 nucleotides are TGTGCCAGCAGGGAGGACAGGGCCAATCAGCCCCAGCATTTT.

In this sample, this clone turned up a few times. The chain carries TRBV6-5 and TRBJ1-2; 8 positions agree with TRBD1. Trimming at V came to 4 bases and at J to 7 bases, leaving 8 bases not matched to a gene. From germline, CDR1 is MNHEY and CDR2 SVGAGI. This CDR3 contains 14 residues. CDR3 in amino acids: CASSFSGQGSGYTF. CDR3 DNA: TGTGCCAGCAGTTTTTCCGGACAGGGTAGTGGCTACACCTTC.

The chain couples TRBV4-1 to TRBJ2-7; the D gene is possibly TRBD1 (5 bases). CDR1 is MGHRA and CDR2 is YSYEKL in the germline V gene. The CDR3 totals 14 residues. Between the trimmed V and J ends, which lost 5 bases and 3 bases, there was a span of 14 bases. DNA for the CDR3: TGCGCCAGCAGCTACGACCAGACAGTCTACGAGCAGTACTTC. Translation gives CASSYDQTVYEQYF.

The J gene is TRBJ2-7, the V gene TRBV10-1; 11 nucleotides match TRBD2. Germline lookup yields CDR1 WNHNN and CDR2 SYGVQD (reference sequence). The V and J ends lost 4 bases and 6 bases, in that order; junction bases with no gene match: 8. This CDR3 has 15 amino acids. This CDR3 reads CASSAGTSGVSEQYF. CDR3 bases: TGCGCCAGCAGTGCCGGGACTAGCGGTGTCAGCGAGCAGTACTTC.